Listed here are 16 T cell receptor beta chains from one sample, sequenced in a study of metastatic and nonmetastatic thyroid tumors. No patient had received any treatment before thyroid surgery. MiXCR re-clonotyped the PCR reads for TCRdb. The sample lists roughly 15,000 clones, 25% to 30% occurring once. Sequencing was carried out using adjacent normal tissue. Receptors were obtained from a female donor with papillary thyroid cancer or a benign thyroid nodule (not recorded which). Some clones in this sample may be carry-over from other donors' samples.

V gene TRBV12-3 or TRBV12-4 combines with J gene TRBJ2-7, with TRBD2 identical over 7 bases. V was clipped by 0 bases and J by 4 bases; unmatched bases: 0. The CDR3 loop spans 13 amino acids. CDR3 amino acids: CASSLAGGYEQYF. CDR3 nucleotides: TGTGCCAGCAGTTTAGCGGGAGGGTACGAGCAGTACTTC.

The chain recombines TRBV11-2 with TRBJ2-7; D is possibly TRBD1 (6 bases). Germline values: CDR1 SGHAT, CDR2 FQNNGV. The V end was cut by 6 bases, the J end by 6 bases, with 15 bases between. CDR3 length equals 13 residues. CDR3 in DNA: TGTGCCAGCAGTTTCACAGGGAAAGGCGAGCAGTACTTC. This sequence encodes CASSFTGKGEQYF.

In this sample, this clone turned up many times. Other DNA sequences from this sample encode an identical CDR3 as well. As DNA, the CDR3 is TGTGCCAGCAGTCACCCCCCCGGGACAGGGGGGACTTTCTATGGCTACACCTTC. Translating gives CASSHPPGTGGTFYGYTF. This chain uses TRBV6-6 with TRBJ1-2; TRBD1 aligns across 11 bases. CDR3 length equals 18 residues. The junction had 15 bases not matched to a gene; V was cut back by 5 bases and J by 4 bases. CDR1 and CDR2 (germline): MNHNY, SVGAGI (reference sequence).

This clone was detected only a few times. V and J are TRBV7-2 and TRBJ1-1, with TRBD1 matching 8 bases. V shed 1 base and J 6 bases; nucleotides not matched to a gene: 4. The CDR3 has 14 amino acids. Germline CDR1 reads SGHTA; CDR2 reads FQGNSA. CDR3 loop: CASSLERTGPEAFF. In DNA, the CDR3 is TGTGCCAGCAGCTTAGAGAGGACAGGGCCTGAAGCTTTCTTT.

CDR3 sequence: CATSTSGRVGGELFF. The DNA of the CDR3 is TGTGCCACCAGCACTAGCGGGAGGGTAGGCGGGGAGCTGTTTTTT. The rearrangement links TRBV15 to TRBJ2-2; 12 bases agree with TRBD2. V lost 4 bases and J lost 7; bases outside the gene matches: 4. Germline values: CDR1 LNHNV, CDR2 YYDKDF (reference sequence). This CDR3 comprises 15 residues.

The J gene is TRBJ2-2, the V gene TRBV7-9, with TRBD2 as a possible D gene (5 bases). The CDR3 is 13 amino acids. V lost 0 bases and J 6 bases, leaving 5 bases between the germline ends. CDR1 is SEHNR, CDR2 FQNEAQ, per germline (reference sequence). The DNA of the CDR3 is TGTGCCAGCAGCTTAGCGGGAGCCGGGGAGCTGTTTTTT. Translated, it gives CASSLAGAGELFF.

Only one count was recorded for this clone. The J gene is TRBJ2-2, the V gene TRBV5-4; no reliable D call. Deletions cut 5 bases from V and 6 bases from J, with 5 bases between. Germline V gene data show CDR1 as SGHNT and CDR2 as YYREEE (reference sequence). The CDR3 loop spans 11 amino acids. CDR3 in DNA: TGTGCCAGCAGGAGTTCCGGGGAGCTGTTTTTT. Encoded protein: CASRSSGELFF.

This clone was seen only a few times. CDR3 loop: CASTGGGSYEQYF. The CDR3 bases are TGTGCCAGCACAGGGGGGGGGAGCTACGAGCAGTACTTC. The chain recombines TRBV2 with TRBJ2-7, with D perhaps assigned TRBD1 or TRBD2 (7 bases each). Per the germline V gene, CDR1 is SNHLY and CDR2 is FYNNEI. The CDR3 loop spans 13 amino acids. V lost 7 bases, J lost 3 bases, and 13 bases lay in between.

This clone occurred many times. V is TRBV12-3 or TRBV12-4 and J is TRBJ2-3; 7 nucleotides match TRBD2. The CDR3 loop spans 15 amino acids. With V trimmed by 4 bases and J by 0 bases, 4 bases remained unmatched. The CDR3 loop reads CASSYSGSSTDTQYF. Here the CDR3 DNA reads TGTGCCAGCAGTTATAGCGGGTCTAGCACAGATACGCAGTATTTT.

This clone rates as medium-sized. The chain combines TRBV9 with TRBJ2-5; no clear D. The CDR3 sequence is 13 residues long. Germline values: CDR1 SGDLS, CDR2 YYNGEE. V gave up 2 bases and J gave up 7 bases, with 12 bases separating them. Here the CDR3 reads CASSVVSGGTQYF. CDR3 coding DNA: TGTGCCAGCAGCGTCGTTTCTGGCGGGACCCAGTACTTC. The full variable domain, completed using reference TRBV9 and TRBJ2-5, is DSGVTQTPKHLITATGQRVTLRCSPRSGDLSVYWYQQSLDQGLQFLIQYYNGEERAKGNILERFSAQQFPDLHSELNLSSLELGDSALYFCASSVVSGGTQYFGPGTRLLVL.

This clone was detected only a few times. The CDR3 is CASSEHRTDYGYTF. The CDR3 nucleotides are TGTGCCAGCAGTGAACATCGGACAGACTATGGCTACACCTTC. This chain connects TRBV25-1 to TRBJ1-2, with D perhaps matching TRBD1 (6 bases). Per the germline V gene, CDR1 is MGHDK and CDR2 is SYGVNS. CDR3 size: 14 residues. V gave up 2 bases and J gave up 3 bases, with 10 bases separating them.

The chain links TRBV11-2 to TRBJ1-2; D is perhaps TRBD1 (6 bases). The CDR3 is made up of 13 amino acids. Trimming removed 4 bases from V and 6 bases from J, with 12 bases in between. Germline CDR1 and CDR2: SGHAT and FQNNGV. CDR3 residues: CASSWAGANGYTF. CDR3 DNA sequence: TGTGCCAGCAGCTGGGCGGGGGCCAATGGCTACACCTTC.

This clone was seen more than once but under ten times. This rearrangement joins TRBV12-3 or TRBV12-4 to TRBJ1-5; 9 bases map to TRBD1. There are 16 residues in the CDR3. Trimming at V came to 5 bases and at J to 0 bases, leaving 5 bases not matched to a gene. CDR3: CASSPQTGGSNQPQHF. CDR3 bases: TGTGCCAGCAGTCCCCAGACAGGGGGTAGCAATCAGCCCCAGCATTTT.

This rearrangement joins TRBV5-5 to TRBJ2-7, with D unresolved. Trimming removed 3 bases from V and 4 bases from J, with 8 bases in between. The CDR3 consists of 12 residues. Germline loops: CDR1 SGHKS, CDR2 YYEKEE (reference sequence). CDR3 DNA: TGTGCCAGCAGCTCCTTAGGGTACGAGCAGTACGTC. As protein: CASSSLGYEQYV.

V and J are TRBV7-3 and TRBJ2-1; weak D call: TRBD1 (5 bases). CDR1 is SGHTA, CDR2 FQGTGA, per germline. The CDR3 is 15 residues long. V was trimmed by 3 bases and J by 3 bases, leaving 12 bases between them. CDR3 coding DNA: TGTGCCAGCAGCTTCAGGCAGGGCGTCTACAATGAGCAGTTCTTC. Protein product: CASSFRQGVYNEQFF.

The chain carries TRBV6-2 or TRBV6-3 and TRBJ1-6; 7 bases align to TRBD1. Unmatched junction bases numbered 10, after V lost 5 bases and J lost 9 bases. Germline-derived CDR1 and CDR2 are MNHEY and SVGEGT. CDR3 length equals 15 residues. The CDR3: CASSTRSGGFSPLHF. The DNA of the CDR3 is TGTGCCAGCAGTACTCGGTCAGGGGGGTTTTCACCCCTCCACTTT.